The clone carrying this T cell receptor (beta chain) was observed a single time. V gave up 2 bases and J gave up 8 bases, with 18 bases separating them. Germline V CDR1 and CDR2: SGHTA, FQGTGA. CDR3 length: 16 residues. The data originate from a study of shared clonotypes between healthy human individuals. Study as a whole: The cohort comprised a couple of women and a few men. Their ages spanned 18 to 49 years.

Sequencing was performed with immunoSEQ multiplex PCR; in TCRdb, only in-frame clones are kept and a portion is missing. Of roughly 500,000 clones in the sample, about 76% were seen once. The J gene is TRBJ2-2, the V gene TRBV7-3; no clear D gene. Sequenced sample: PBMCs. The receptor's source is a woman aged 40 to 50 in good health. Some clones in this sample may be carry-over from other donors' samples. The CDR3 loop is CASSLGWSPPGGELFF. Written as DNA, the CDR3 is TGTGCCAGCAGCTTAGGGTGGAGTCCCCCTGGGGGGGAGCTGTTTTTT.